Shown below are 19 T cell receptor beta chains from a single sample sequenced in a study of shared T cell receptors in the human thymus. Only in-frame clones appear in the TCRdb table, and some are missing; sequencing was by immunoSEQ multiplex PCR. This sample carries hundreds of thousands of clones, around 85% of them seen once, and the ten largest clones take around 0.0094%. These data also featured in a second study, about human thymus T cells.

The sequenced sample consisted of thymocytes. The receptors originated from a girl in the first two years of life with a congenital heart defect.

J is TRBJ1-3 and V is TRBV4-1; possible D gene TRBD1, 6 bases. CDR3 length: 17 amino acids. Germline V CDR1 and CDR2: MGHRA, YSYEKL. V gave up 1 base and J gave up 4 bases, with 17 bases separating them. The chain's CDR3 is CASSQADYRVLGNTIYF. CDR3 DNA: TGCGCCAGCAGCCAAGCCGATTACAGGGTCTTAGGAAACACCATATATTTT.

For this clone: Other DNA sequences in this specimen translate into the identical CDR3. V gene TRBV7-9 combines with J gene TRBJ2-3, with a possible D match to TRBD1 (5 bases). V was shortened by 2 bases and J by 1 base, with 19 bases between the two germline ends. The CDR3 contains 18 residues. The germline gives CDR1 SEHNR, CDR2 FQNEAQ (reference sequence). The CDR3 region is CASSLLGVLLRGTDTQYF. The CDR3 DNA reads TGTGCCAGCAGCTTATTGGGCGTTCTCCTCAGGGGCACAGATACGCAGTATTTT. The full variable domain, its missing parts supplied by reference TRBV7-9 and TRBJ2-3, is DTGVSQNPRHKITKRGQNVTFRCDPISEHNRLYWYRQTLGQGPEFLTYFQNEAQLEKSRLLSDRFSAERPKGSFSTLEIQRTEQGDSAMYLCASSLLGVLLRGTDTQYFGPGTRLTVL.

The rearrangement links TRBV6-4 to TRBJ1-2, with 7 bases identical to TRBD1. The CDR3 loop spans 17 amino acids. Germline CDR1 and CDR2: MRHNA and SNTAGT. V shed 7 bases, J shed 8 bases, and the junction held 22 bases outside the gene matches. The CDR3 DNA is TGTGCCAGCATCCGATCGACCTGGCGGACAGGTTCGTGGGGCTACACCTTC. Its translation is CASIRSTWRTGSWGYTF.

This clone was recorded only once. The gene calls are TRBV7-9 and TRBJ1-1; possible D gene TRBD1, 6 bases. Germline lookup yields CDR1 SEHNR and CDR2 FQNEAQ (reference sequence). The V gene lost 2 bases and the J gene lost 0 bases, with 16 bases spanning the gap. This CDR3 contains 17 residues. The DNA of the CDR3 is TGTGCCAGCAGCTTAACCGGGGAGAGGGACATGAACACTGAAGCTTTCTTT. Translation: CASSLTGERDMNTEAFF. Using reference TRBV7-9 and TRBJ1-1 for the parts outside the CDR3, the full variable domain is DTGVSQNPRHKITKRGQNVTFRCDPISEHNRLYWYRQTLGQGPEFLTYFQNEAQLEKSRLLSDRFSAERPKGSFSTLEIQRTEQGDSAMYLCASSLTGERDMNTEAFFGQGTRLTVV.

The chain employs TRBV7-3 and TRBJ2-3; 9 nucleotides align to TRBD1. With V trimmed by 5 bases and J by 3 bases, 9 bases remained unmatched. The CDR3 covers 16 residues. CDR1 and CDR2 (germline): SGHTA, FQGTGA. DNA of the CDR3: TGTGCCAGCAGCCGTACAGGGGGCCTCTCGACAGATACGCAGTATTTT. It yields the protein CASSRTGGLSTDTQYF.

The gene calls are TRBV27 and TRBJ1-5; D possibly corresponds to TRBD1 (6 bases). Germline values: CDR1 MNHEY, CDR2 SMNVEV (reference sequence). V gave up 2 bases and J gave up 5 bases, with 7 bases separating them. The CDR3 is 13 residues long. CDR3 loop: CASSLGGDQPQHF. DNA of the CDR3: TGTGCCAGCAGTTTAGGGGGCGATCAGCCCCAGCATTTT.

This clone appeared a single time. V and J are TRBV11-2 and TRBJ2-2; TRBD2 is a possible D gene (5 bases). This CDR3 region has 16 residues. Trimming pared 5 bases from V and 2 bases from J, leaving 15 bases between. The germline gives CDR1 SGHAT, CDR2 FQNNGV. The CDR3 spells CASSPTRGINTGELFF. DNA of the CDR3: TGTGCCAGCAGCCCCACCCGGGGAATTAACACCGGGGAGCTGTTTTTT.

The V call is TRBV6-5, the J call TRBJ2-1; no clear D. V dropped 2 bases and J dropped 3 bases, with 11 bases sitting between them. CDR1 and CDR2 from the germline V gene are MNHEY and SVGAGI. CDR3 size: 15 residues. CDR3 loop: CASSYLRPDYNEQFF. The CDR3 coding sequence is TGTGCCAGCAGTTACCTGCGGCCGGACTACAATGAGCAGTTCTTC.

The CDR3 DNA sequence: TGCGCCAGCAGCCCGCGGGGGGAGGCCCTGCAAGAGACCCAGTACTTC. Translated: CASSPRGEALQETQYF. This chain links TRBV4-1 with TRBJ2-5; 8 bases are shared with TRBD2. Looked up from germline, CDR1 is MGHRA and CDR2 is YSYEKL. Unmatched junction bases numbered 9, after V lost 4 bases and J lost 2 bases. The CDR3 contains 16 residues.

The chain recombines TRBV15 with TRBJ1-5, with D hard to call. The CDR3 covers 15 residues. Trimming took 0 bases from V and 3 from J, leaving 9 bases between them. Germline V gene data show CDR1 as LNHNV and CDR2 as YYDKDF (reference sequence). The chain's CDR3 is CATSRDRGFNQPQHF. Here the CDR3 DNA reads TGTGCCACCAGCAGAGATCGGGGTTTCAATCAGCCCCAGCATTTT.

This rearrangement joins TRBV5-1 to TRBJ2-3, with a possible D match to TRBD2 (6 bases). V gave up 4 bases and J gave up 3 bases, with 15 bases separating them. This CDR3 has 15 amino acids. Germline CDR1 reads SGHRS; CDR2 reads YFSETQ. The CDR3 DNA reads as TGCGCCAGCAGCCTCCACTGGAGGGAGACAGATACGCAGTATTTT. Its protein is CASSLHWRETDTQYF.

V is TRBV19 and J is TRBJ2-7, with D perhaps matching TRBD2 (6 bases). CDR3 size: 14 residues. Between the trimmed V and J ends, which lost 3 bases and 6 bases, there was a span of 15 bases. In germline, CDR1 is LNHDA, CDR2 SQIVND (reference sequence). The CDR3 reads CASSIGGTGSEQYF. The CDR3 nucleotides are TGTGCCAGTAGTATTGGAGGGACTGGGTCCGAGCAGTACTTC. Complete variable domain (other parts from reference TRBV19 and TRBJ2-7): DGGITQSPKYLFRKEGQNVTLSCEQNLNHDAMYWYRQDPGQGLRLIYYSQIVNDFQKGDIAEGYSVSREKKESFPLTVTSAQKNPTAFYLCASSIGGTGSEQYFGPGTRLTVT.

V gene TRBV16 combines with J gene TRBJ2-7; TRBD1 might be the D (6 bases). Germline V gene data show CDR1 as KGHSY and CDR2 as FQNENV. V lost 2 bases to trimming and J lost 8 bases, with 19 bases between them. The CDR3 has 15 residues. For the CDR3, the DNA is TGTGCCAGCAGCCAAACGGGACAAAAGGGACGGAAGCAGTACTTC. It codes for CASSQTGQKGRKQYF.

V and J are TRBV2 and TRBJ2-7, with 9 bases fitting TRBD1. From germline, CDR1 is SNHLY and CDR2 FYNNEI. V gave up 5 bases and J gave up 4 bases; unmatched junction bases: 12. The CDR3 covers 16 residues. The CDR3 here is CASSSDRQGVAYEQYF. The CDR3 DNA sequence: TGTGCCAGCAGTAGCGACCGACAGGGGGTTGCGTACGAGCAGTACTTC.

CDR3 protein: CASSDSLAGGYNEQFF. For the CDR3, the DNA is TGTGCCAGCAGTGACTCGTTGGCAGGGGGCTACAATGAGCAGTTCTTC. This chain connects TRBV6-4 to TRBJ2-1; 7 positions match TRBD1. The V segment lost 0 bases and the J segment 3 bases; nucleotides outside the gene matches: 5. The CDR3 length is 16 residues. The germline gives CDR1 MRHNA, CDR2 SNTAGT.

The chain links TRBV15 to TRBJ1-3; TRBD1 might be the D (6 bases). The CDR3 loop spans 13 amino acids. Trimming left V 5 bases short and J 1 base short, with 6 bases between. Per the germline V gene, CDR1 is LNHNV and CDR2 is YYDKDF (reference sequence). The CDR3 sequence is CATSGTSGNTIYF. The CDR3 DNA reads TGTGCCACCAGCGGGACATCTGGAAACACCATATATTTT.

The chain carries TRBV4-1 and TRBJ1-2; the D gene is possibly TRBD1 (6 bases). Germline lookup yields CDR1 MGHRA and CDR2 YSYEKL. CDR3 size: 13 residues. V lost 3 bases and J 3 bases, leaving 8 bases between the germline ends. CDR3 nucleotide sequence: TGCGCCAGCAGCCAGGCAGGGGACTATGGCTACACCTTC. It is translated as CASSQAGDYGYTF.

The count of this clone is one. This chain connects TRBV10-1 to TRBJ2-1; TRBD2 matches 10 bases. Germline-derived CDR1 and CDR2 are WNHNN and SYGVQD (reference sequence). The CDR3 has 15 residues. J was trimmed by 3 bases and V by 2 bases; bases with no gene match: 1. The CDR3 DNA follows: TGCGCCAGCAGTGAGAAGCGGGGGGGCTACAATGAGCAGTTCTTC. Its protein product is CASSEKRGGYNEQFF.

The chain has TRBV14 and TRBJ1-2; the D gene is possibly TRBD1 (5 bases). Germline V CDR1 and CDR2: SGHDN, FVKESK. The V gene lost 4 bases and the J gene lost 5 bases, with 14 bases spanning the gap. This CDR3 has 14 amino acids. As DNA, the CDR3 is TGTGCCAGCAGCCCAAGGGGTAGAGAATATGGCTACACCTTC. Translation: CASSPRGREYGYTF. Using reference TRBV14 and TRBJ1-2 for the parts outside the CDR3, the full variable domain is EAGVTQFPSHSVIEKGQTVTLRCDPISGHDNLYWYRRVMGKEIKFLLHFVKESKQDESGMPNNRFLAERTGGTYSTLKVQPAELEDSGVYFCASSPRGREYGYTFGSGTRLTVV.